This entry describes one T cell receptor (beta chain). Its matching antigen is unknown. The data belong to a study of CD8+CD57+ T cells in acquired aplastic anemia. Trimming took 1 base from V and 6 from J, leaving 16 bases between them. Germline assignment: CDR1 SGHRS and CDR2 YFSETQ. The CDR3 runs 15 residues. Study-level points and caveats: Sharing between patients and controls was observed for over 25 CD8+ CDR3 sequences.

Genomic DNA constituted the template upon which TCR beta VDJ and CDR3 profiling was performed. MiXCR, applied by TCRdb to the reads, yields one record per CDR3 protein. The sample includes roughly 300,000 distinct CDR3 sequences, 55% to 60% of them seen just once. The TCR comes from a human donor with severe aplastic anemia or a healthy control (not recorded which). The source material was sorted CD4+, CD8+, or CD8+CD57+ T cells (not recorded which) from PBMCs. This chain joins TRBV5-1 and TRBJ1-2; D is ambiguous. CDR3 region: CASSLLGQIRDGYTF. The CDR3 DNA is TGCGCCAGCAGCTTGTTAGGCCAGATTCGCGATGGCTACACCTTC. The complete variable domain, with remaining parts taken from reference TRBV5-1 and TRBJ1-2, reads KAGVTQTPRYLIKTRGQQVTLSCSPISGHRSVSWYQQTPGQGLQFLFEYFSETQRNKGNFPGRFSGRQFSNSRSEMNVSTLELGDSALYLCASSLLGQIRDGYTFGSGTRLTVV.